The clone carrying this T cell receptor beta chain was counted a few times. Its antigen is not identified. The gene names given are mouse names. The data belong to a study of tissue T cells after allogeneic stem cell transplantation. Notes on the study in general: In patients and mice, blood and spleen missed much of tissue repertoire. The study did not identify alloreactive or antigen-specific tissue TCRs, and some clones might be persisting host cells.

Survey-depth TCRbeta CDR3 sequencing reported V/J genes and productive frequencies. Sequencing used immunoSEQ multiplex PCR; TCRdb keeps in-frame clones, though not all of them. The sample contains about 48,000 clones, 73% of which appear only once. This TCR derives from a pool of C57BL/6 mice in good health. The sample comprised sorted cells pooled from one or two spleens.

CDR3 DNA, as far as it was read: TGTGCCAGCAGTTGGGGAGCCTCCTATGAACAGTAC. Translating it yields CASSWGASYEQY. The complete CDR3 sequence is CASSWGASYEQYF. The chain is built from TRBV15 and TRBJ2-7; unclear D gene. The sequenced fragment ends 1 residue before the CDR3 boundary, so the rest is inferred from the germline J gene. V was trimmed by 4 bases and J by 0 bases, leaving 7 bases between them. The CDR3 has 13 amino acids. Germline V gene data show CDR1 as SGHND and CDR2 as FRSKSL.